Below, 18 T cell receptor beta chains from the same sample are listed, as sequenced in a study of blood T cell repertoires in COVID-19. Libraries were prepared by immunoSEQ multiplex PCR; TCRdb keeps only in-frame clonotypes and omits some of them. This sample has 300,000 or so clones, with 85% to 90% found just once. Sequencing was performed on peripheral blood. All receptors come from a woman aged 40-49 years with acute or convalescent COVID-19.

V gene TRBV19 combines with J gene TRBJ1-3; D might be TRBD1 (6 bases). Looked up from germline, CDR1 is LNHDA and CDR2 is SQIVND (reference sequence). The CDR3 contains 16 residues. Trimming shortened V by 4 bases and J by 0 bases, and 13 bases separated the two germline ends. The CDR3 is CASSTRQESSGNTIYF. In nucleotides, the CDR3 is TGTGCCAGTAGTACCCGACAGGAGAGCTCTGGAAACACCATATATTTT.

This chain connects TRBV6-4 to TRBJ2-6; 7 bases align to TRBD1. The length of the CDR3 is 18 residues. Germline V gene lookup returns CDR1 MRHNA and CDR2 SNTAGT. V gave up 3 bases and J gave up 4 bases; unmatched junction bases: 12. The chain's CDR3 is CASSEAGLTGAGANVLTF. The CDR3 DNA is TGTGCCAGCAGTGAGGCCGGTCTCACAGGGGCCGGGGCCAACGTCCTGACTTTC.

V is TRBV7-2 and J is TRBJ2-2; 10 bases agree with TRBD2. CDR3 length: 15 amino acids. The ends lost 4 bases at V and 6 bases at J; junction bases unmatched: 5. Germline CDR1 reads SGHTA; CDR2 reads FQGNSA. For the CDR3, the DNA is TGTGCCAGCAGCTCCCAGCGGGGGGGCGCCGGGGAGCTGTTTTTT. It translates to CASSSQRGGAGELFF.

CDR3 in DNA: TGCGCCAGCAGCTTGGGGGACAGGGGGCGTGGGAACACTGAAGCTTTCTTT. Protein product: CASSLGDRGRGNTEAFF. This chain connects TRBV5-1 to TRBJ1-1; 12 bases fit TRBD1. Germline CDR1 reads SGHRS; CDR2 reads YFSETQ. The CDR3 covers 17 residues. The J segment lost 1 base and the V segment lost 0 bases, leaving 4 bases of the junction unmatched. Full variable domain (remainder filled in from reference TRBV5-1 and TRBJ1-1): KAGVTQTPRYLIKTRGQQVTLSCSPISGHRSVSWYQQTPGQGLQFLFEYFSETQRNKGNFPGRFSGRQFSNSRSEMNVSTLELGDSALYLCASSLGDRGRGNTEAFFGQGTRLTVV.

This rearrangement joins TRBV3-1 (or the pseudogene TRBV3-2) to TRBJ2-1; TRBD2 agrees at 15 bases. The CDR3 totals 16 residues. Germline loops: CDR1 LGHDT, CDR2 YNNKEL (reference sequence). V was pared by 1 base and J by 9 bases, with 4 bases of the junction left unmatched. The CDR3 region has the DNA TGTGCCAGCAGCCAAGGGACGGGACTAGCGGGGGGTGAGCAGTTCTTC. It codes for CASSQGTGLAGGEQFF.

The V gene is TRBV7-8, the J gene TRBJ1-2; TRBD1 matches at 10 bases. The CDR3 has 15 residues. Germline-derived CDR1 and CDR2 are SGHVS and FQNEAQ. Trimming took 2 bases from V and 8 from J; bases not matched to a gene: 8. The CDR3 is CASSLTDRGTGGYTF. DNA for the CDR3: TGTGCCAGCAGCTTAACGGACAGGGGGACGGGAGGCTACACCTTC. The full variable domain, its missing parts supplied by reference TRBV7-8 and TRBJ1-2, is GAGVSQSPRYKVAKRGQDVALRCDPISGHVSLFWYQQALGQGPEFLTYFQNEAQLDKSGLPSDRFFAERPEGSVSTLKIQRTQQEDSAVYLCASSLTDRGTGGYTFGSGTRLTVV.

The chain joins TRBV20-1 to TRBJ1-5; no clear D. The CDR3 runs 11 residues. Per the germline V gene, CDR1 is DFQATT and CDR2 is SNEGSKA (reference sequence). With 3 bases removed from V and 4 bases from J, the gap between germline ends came to 4 bases. CDR3 DNA: TGCAGTGCTAGCGGGAATCAGCCCCAGCATTTT. Its protein product is CSASGNQPQHF.

This clone has a single count. This chain links TRBV5-1 with TRBJ1-1; 7 bases map to TRBD1. CDR1 is SGHRS and CDR2 is YFSETQ in the germline V gene. With 4 bases clipped from V and 4 bases from J, the junction kept 7 bases outside the gene matches. This CDR3 spans 14 amino acids. The CDR3 nucleotides read TGCGCCAGCAGCCTAGGGGGCGGCGGCACTGAAGCTTTCTTT. Translating gives CASSLGGGGTEAFF.

This chain connects TRBV19 to TRBJ1-3, with no clear D. Germline V gene data show CDR1 as LNHDA and CDR2 as SQIVND (reference sequence). V lost 8 bases to trimming and J lost 0 bases, with 20 bases between them. The CDR3 is made up of 17 amino acids. CDR3 in amino acids: CASRGPYSANSGNTIYF. The CDR3 DNA is TGTGCCAGTCGGGGTCCTTACTCTGCCAACTCTGGAAACACCATATATTTT. Looking up the rest from reference TRBV19 and TRBJ1-3 gives the full variable domain: DGGITQSPKYLFRKEGQNVTLSCEQNLNHDAMYWYRQDPGQGLRLIYYSQIVNDFQKGDIAEGYSVSREKKESFPLTVTSAQKNPTAFYLCASRGPYSANSGNTIYFGEGSWLTVV.

The J gene is TRBJ1-1, the V gene TRBV2, with TRBD1 as a possible D gene (5 bases). Trimming removed 6 bases at V and 11 bases at J, with 13 bases between. Germline V gene sequence: CDR1 SNHLY, CDR2 FYNNEI. This CDR3 region has 11 residues. The CDR3 sequence is CASREGTAAFF. Here the CDR3 DNA reads TGTGCCAGCAGGGAGGGGACCGCCGCTTTCTTT.

V gene TRBV11-2 combines with J gene TRBJ1-3, with D perhaps matching TRBD1 (6 bases). Germline CDR1 SGHAT, CDR2 FQNNGV. Trimming removed 5 bases at V and 0 bases at J, with 14 bases between. The CDR3 sequence is 16 residues long. CDR3 protein: CASSPFRTDSGNTIYF. The CDR3, as DNA: TGTGCCAGCAGCCCCTTCCGGACAGACTCTGGAAACACCATATATTTT.

The gene calls are TRBV19 and TRBJ2-3; a weak D match, TRBD2 (6 bases). CDR1 LNHDA and CDR2 SQIVND come from the germline V gene (reference sequence). The V gene lost 6 bases and the J gene lost 5 bases, with 15 bases spanning the gap. This CDR3 region has 14 residues. This chain's CDR3 is CASRIREPGDTQYF. The CDR3 region has the DNA TGTGCCAGTAGGATCCGGGAGCCGGGAGATACGCAGTATTTT.

The gene calls are TRBV7-2 and TRBJ2-3; perhaps TRBD2 as D (5 bases). Trimming stripped 5 bases from V and 0 bases from J, with 15 bases between. Germline-derived CDR1 and CDR2 are SGHTA and FQGNSA. This CDR3 contains 16 residues. The CDR3 DNA reads as TGTGCCAGCAGCCCCCACGGGGTTACTAGCACAGATACGCAGTATTTT. Encoded protein: CASSPHGVTSTDTQYF.

The chain employs TRBV5-1 and TRBJ2-3, with 7 nucleotides matching TRBD2. The CDR3 spans 16 residues. The germline gives CDR1 SGHRS, CDR2 YFSETQ. V trimming: 0 bases; J trimming: 3 bases; junction bases outside the gene matches: 7. This CDR3 reads CASSLGSGPTTDTQYF. The CDR3 DNA reads TGCGCCAGCAGCTTGGGTAGCGGGCCAACAACAGATACGCAGTATTTT. The full variable domain, its missing parts supplied by reference TRBV5-1 and TRBJ2-3, is KAGVTQTPRYLIKTRGQQVTLSCSPISGHRSVSWYQQTPGQGLQFLFEYFSETQRNKGNFPGRFSGRQFSNSRSEMNVSTLELGDSALYLCASSLGSGPTTDTQYFGPGTRLTVL.

The V gene is TRBV2, the J gene TRBJ1-2; a possible D gene is TRBD1 (6 bases). V lost 2 bases and J lost 6, with 16 bases in between. The CDR3 sequence is 15 residues long. Germline V gives CDR1 SNHLY, CDR2 FYNNEI. The CDR3 region has the DNA TGTGCCAGCAGTGAAAGGGGGGGAGTAGGCAATGGCTACACCTTC. Its translation: CASSERGGVGNGYTF.

There are a few counts of this clone. The chain couples TRBV21-1 to TRBJ1-1; TRBD1, the table's D call, lacks a check against the DNA. TRBV21-1 is tagged as a pseudogene. This CDR3 contains 14 residues. CDR3 residues: CASSIGHMNTEAFF. The CDR3 DNA reads as TGTGCCAGCAGCATAGGACACATGAACACTGAAGCTTTCTTT.

The CDR3 nucleotides read TGTGCCAGCAGCTCTAACGCCGGACAGGGAGGCTATGGCTACACCTTC. Translating it yields CASSSNAGQGGYGYTF. The genes are TRBV11-2 and TRBJ1-2; 8 nucleotides match TRBD1. Unmatched junction bases numbered 11, after V lost 4 bases and J lost 4 bases. Per the germline V gene, CDR1 is SGHAT and CDR2 is FQNNGV. The CDR3 consists of 16 residues.

This clone occurred once. The chain is built from TRBV2 and TRBJ2-1, with 7 bases that match TRBD2. The CDR3 contains 17 residues. With V trimmed by 4 bases and J by 7 bases, 16 bases remained unmatched. Germline V gene sequence: CDR1 SNHLY, CDR2 FYNNEI. The CDR3 nucleotides read TGTGCCAGCAGTGTACTTAAGGACGGGCCCGGGAGGAATGAGCAGTTCTTC. Encoded protein: CASSVLKDGPGRNEQFF.